One and the same sample provided the 5 T cell receptor beta chains below, sequenced in a study of radiation and T cells in renal cell carcinoma. Some clones are missing from TCRdb's copy, which holds only in-frame ones; the method was immunoSEQ multiplex PCR. The sample yields some 150,000 clones, about nine tenths seen once. Time point in this sample: blood 2 weeks post-SBRT. The treatment was: 15 Gy SBRT to primary tumor, nephrectomy 4 weeks later. The sample was blood, taken from a patient whose treatment included radiotherapy and nephrectomy. These receptors all stem from a woman aged 50 to 60 with renal cell carcinoma.

For the CDR3, the DNA is TGTGCCAGCAGCTTGGGCAGGGGGAATTCACCCCTCCACTTT. It codes for CASSLGRGNSPLHF. The rearrangement joins TRBV7-6 to TRBJ1-6; TRBD1 aligns across 7 bases. Germline CDR1 and CDR2: SGHVS and FNYEAQ. CDR3 size: 14 residues. Trimming removed 3 bases from V and 7 bases from J; junction bases left unmatched: 3.

V is TRBV7-9 and J is TRBJ1-5, with a weak D call TRBD1 (5 bases). Germline CDR1 reads SEHNR; CDR2 reads FQNEAQ (reference sequence). The CDR3 spans 12 residues. With 4 bases removed from V and 9 bases from J, the gap between germline ends came to 10 bases. CDR3 sequence (DNA): TGTGCCAGCAGCTCCGCGGGGGGGCCCCAGCATTTT. Translated: CASSSAGGPQHF.

V and J are TRBV19 and TRBJ2-7; the match to TRBD2 covers 8 bases. The ends lost 4 bases at V and 3 bases at J; junction bases unmatched: 2. The CDR3 spans 13 residues. Germline V CDR1 and CDR2: LNHDA, SQIVND (reference sequence). CDR3 region: CASSTGTSYEQYF. The CDR3 bases are TGTGCCAGTAGTACGGGGACTAGCTACGAGCAGTACTTC.

This clone turned up a few times. The J gene is TRBJ1-1, the V gene TRBV7-8; D is uncertain. With 1 base removed from V and 1 base from J, the gap between germline ends came to 4 bases. Looked up from germline, CDR1 is SGHVS and CDR2 is FQNEAQ. The CDR3 has 13 amino acids. The CDR3: CASSLVRNTEAFF. The CDR3 nucleotides are TGTGCCAGCAGCTTAGTAAGGAACACTGAAGCTTTCTTT.

This chain links TRBV19 with TRBJ1-1, with 7 nucleotides matching TRBD1. The CDR3 totals 15 residues. With 7 bases clipped from V and 6 bases from J, the junction kept 14 bases outside the gene matches. Germline V lookup: CDR1 LNHDA, CDR2 SQIVND (reference sequence). The CDR3 DNA reads as TGTGCCAGTAAACAGGACAGGCTAGGTAACCCTGAAGCTTTCTTT. The encoded protein is CASKQDRLGNPEAFF.